These 3 T cell receptor beta chains were all obtained from the same sample, sequenced in a study of sequential checkpoint blockade in melanoma. Profiled with immunoSEQ multiplex PCR; TCRdb holds only in-frame clones, not every one. The table shows under 20,000 clones, with 65% to 75% occurring only once. Treatment reported: randomized to nivolumab then ipilimumab (arm A) or the reverse (arm B). Material: CD8+ T cells sorted from blood (inferred from file names), obtained from a patient given nivolumab and ipilimumab in sequence. These TCRs come from a human donor with melanoma.

CDR3 protein: CASSESAGVQPQHF. CDR3 in DNA: TGCGCCAGCAGTGAGTCCGCGGGGGTGCAGCCCCAGCATTTT. The J gene is TRBJ1-5, the V gene TRBV10-2; possible D gene TRBD1, 5 bases. The V gene's germline CDR1 is WSHSY and CDR2 SAAADI. The CDR3 runs 14 residues. Trimming removed 0 bases at V and 7 bases at J, with 10 bases between.

This clone was picked up a small number of times. The chain is built from TRBV7-6 and TRBJ2-3, with TRBD1 matching 7 bases. CDR1 is SGHVS, CDR2 FNYEAQ, per germline. CDR3 length: 16 residues. V shed 5 bases and J 3 bases; nucleotides not matched to a gene: 11. The CDR3 spells CASSQTGVSLTDTQYF. The CDR3 DNA follows: TGTGCCAGCAGCCAAACAGGGGTGTCGTTGACAGATACGCAGTATTTT.

The chain joins TRBV5-4 to TRBJ1-2; 7 nucleotides line up with TRBD1. Germline assignment: CDR1 SGHNT and CDR2 YYREEE (reference sequence). V lost 5 bases to trimming and J lost 7 bases; unmatched junction nucleotides: 5. CDR3 size: 12 residues. CDR3: CASRTNRGGYTF. CDR3 DNA sequence: TGTGCCAGCAGAACCAACAGGGGTGGCTACACCTTC.